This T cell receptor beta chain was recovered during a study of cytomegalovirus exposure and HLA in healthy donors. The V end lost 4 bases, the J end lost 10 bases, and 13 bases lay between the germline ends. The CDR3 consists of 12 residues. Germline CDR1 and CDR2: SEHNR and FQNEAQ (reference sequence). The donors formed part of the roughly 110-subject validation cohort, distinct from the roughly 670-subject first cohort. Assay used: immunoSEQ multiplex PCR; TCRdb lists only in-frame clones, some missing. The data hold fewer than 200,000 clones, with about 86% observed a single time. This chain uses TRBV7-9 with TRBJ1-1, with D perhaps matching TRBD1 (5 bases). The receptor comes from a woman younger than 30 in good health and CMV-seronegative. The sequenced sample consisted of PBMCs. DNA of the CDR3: TGTGCCAGCAGCTATGCGGACAAAGGAGCTTTCTTT. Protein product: CASSYADKGAFF.